This entry features one T cell receptor beta chain sequence. The data belong to a study of low-dose radiotherapy and immunotherapy resistance in tumors. TRAV- and TRBV-specific primers primed first-strand cDNA, covering alpha and beta chains. TCRs were amplified for approximately 21 PCR cycles with a constant-region primer and V-primer adapter. Using its own MiXCR run on the reads, TCRdb lists one record per CDR3 protein. The table lists tens of thousands of distinct CDR3 sequences, around 25% of them singletons. This CDR3 comprises 12 residues. Germline V gives CDR1 MDHEN, CDR2 SYDVKM. Trimming cost V 7 bases and J 5 bases; bases outside gene matches: 3. As for time point: after trial treatment. Specified treatment: LDRT plus nivolumab, ipilimumab, low-dose cyclophosphamide and aspirin (RACIN trial).

This clonotype originated in a male donor with prostate cancer. V is TRBV28 and J is TRBJ2-5, with TRBD2 identical over 8 bases. Sequenced here: PBMCs, sampled after low-dose radiotherapy plus immunotherapy. The CDR3 coding sequence is TGTGCCAGCATCGGGGGGGGGGAGACCCAGTACTTC. Its translation: CASIGGGETQYF.